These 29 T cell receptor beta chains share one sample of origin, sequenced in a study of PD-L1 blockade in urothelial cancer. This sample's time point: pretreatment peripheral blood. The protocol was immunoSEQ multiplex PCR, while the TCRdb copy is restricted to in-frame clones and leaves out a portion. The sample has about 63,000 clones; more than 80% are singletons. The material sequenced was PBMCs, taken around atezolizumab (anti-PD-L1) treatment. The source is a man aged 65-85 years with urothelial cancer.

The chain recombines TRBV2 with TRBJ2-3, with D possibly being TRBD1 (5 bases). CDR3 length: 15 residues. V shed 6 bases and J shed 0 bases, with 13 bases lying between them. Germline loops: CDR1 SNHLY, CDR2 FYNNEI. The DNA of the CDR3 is TGTGCCAGCAGGGGGCATACACCTAGCACAGATACGCAGTATTTT. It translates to CASRGHTPSTDTQYF.

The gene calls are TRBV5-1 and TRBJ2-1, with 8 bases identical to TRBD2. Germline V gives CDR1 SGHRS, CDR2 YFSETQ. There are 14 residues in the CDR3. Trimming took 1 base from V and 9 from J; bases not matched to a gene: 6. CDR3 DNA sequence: TGCGCCAGCAGCTTGAGTGGCGGGAGGATTGAGCAGTTCTTC. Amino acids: CASSLSGGRIEQFF.

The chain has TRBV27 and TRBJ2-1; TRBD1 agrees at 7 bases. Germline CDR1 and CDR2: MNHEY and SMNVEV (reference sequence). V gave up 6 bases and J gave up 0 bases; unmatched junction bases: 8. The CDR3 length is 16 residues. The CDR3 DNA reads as TGTGCCAGCAGAGAACCGGGACAGCCCTCCTACAATGAGCAGTTCTTC. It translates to CASREPGQPSYNEQFF.

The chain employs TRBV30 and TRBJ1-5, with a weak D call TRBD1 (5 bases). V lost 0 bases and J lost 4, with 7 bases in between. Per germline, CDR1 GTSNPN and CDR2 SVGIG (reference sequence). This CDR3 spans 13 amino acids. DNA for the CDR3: TGTGCCTGGAGTGTACAGGAGAATCAGCCCCAGCATTTT. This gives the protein CAWSVQENQPQHF.

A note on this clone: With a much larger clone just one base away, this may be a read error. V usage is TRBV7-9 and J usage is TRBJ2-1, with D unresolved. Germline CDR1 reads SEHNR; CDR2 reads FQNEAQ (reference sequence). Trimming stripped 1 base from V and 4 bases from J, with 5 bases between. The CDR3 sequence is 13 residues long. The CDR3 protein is CASSLDGYNEQFF. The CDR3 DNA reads TGTGCCAGCAGCTTAGACGGGTACAATGAGCAGTTCTTC.

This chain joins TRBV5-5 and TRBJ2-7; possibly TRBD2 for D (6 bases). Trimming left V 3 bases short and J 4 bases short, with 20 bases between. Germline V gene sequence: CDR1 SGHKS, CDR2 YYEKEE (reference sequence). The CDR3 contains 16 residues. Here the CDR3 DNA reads TGTGCCAGCAGCTCGAGGGCCTCTTTTCGGGGGTACGAGCAGTACTTC. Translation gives CASSSRASFRGYEQYF.

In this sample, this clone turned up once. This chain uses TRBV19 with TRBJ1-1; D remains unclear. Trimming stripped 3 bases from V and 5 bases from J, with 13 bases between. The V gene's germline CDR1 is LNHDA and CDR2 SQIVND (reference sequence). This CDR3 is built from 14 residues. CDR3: CASSIGSSRTEAFF. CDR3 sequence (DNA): TGTGCCAGTAGTATTGGCAGTTCGAGGACTGAAGCTTTCTTT.

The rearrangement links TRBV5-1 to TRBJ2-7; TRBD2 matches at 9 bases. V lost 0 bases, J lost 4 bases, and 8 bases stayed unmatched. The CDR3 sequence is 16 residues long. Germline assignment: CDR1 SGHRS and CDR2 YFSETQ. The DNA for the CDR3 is TGCGCCAGCAGCTTGGGGCCTAGCGGGGATATTTACGAGCAGTACTTC. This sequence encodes CASSLGPSGDIYEQYF.

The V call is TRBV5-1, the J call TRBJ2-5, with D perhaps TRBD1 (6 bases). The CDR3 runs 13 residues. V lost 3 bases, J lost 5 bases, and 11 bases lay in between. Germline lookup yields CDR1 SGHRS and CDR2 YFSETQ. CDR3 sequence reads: CASSYGQRETQYF. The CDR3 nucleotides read TGCGCCAGCAGCTATGGACAGAGGGAGACCCAGTACTTC.

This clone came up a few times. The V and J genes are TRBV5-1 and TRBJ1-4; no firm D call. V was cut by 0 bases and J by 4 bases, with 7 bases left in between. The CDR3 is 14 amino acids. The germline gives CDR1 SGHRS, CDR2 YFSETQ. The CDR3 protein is CASSLDINNEKLFF. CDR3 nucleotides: TGCGCCAGCAGCTTGGATATAAATAATGAAAAACTGTTTTTT.

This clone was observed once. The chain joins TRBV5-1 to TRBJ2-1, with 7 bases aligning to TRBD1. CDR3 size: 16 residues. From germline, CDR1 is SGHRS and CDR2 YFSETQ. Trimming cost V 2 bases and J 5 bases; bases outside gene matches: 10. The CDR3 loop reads CASSLLENRGDNEQFF. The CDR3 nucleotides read TGCGCCAGCAGCTTACTAGAGAACAGGGGCGACAATGAGCAGTTCTTC.

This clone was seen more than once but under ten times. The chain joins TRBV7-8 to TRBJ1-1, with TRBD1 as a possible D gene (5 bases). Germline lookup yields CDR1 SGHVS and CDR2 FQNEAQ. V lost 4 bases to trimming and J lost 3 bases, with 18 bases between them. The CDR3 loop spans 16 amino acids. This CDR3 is CASSSKGAVLDTEAFF. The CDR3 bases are TGTGCCAGCAGCTCCAAAGGGGCGGTCTTGGACACTGAAGCTTTCTTT.

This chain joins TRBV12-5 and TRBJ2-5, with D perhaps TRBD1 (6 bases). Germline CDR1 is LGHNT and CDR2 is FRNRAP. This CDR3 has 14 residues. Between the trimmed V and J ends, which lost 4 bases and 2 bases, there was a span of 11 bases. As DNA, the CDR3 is TGTGCTAGTGGTTCCCAGGGGCTGCAAGAGACCCAGTACTTC. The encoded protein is CASGSQGLQETQYF.

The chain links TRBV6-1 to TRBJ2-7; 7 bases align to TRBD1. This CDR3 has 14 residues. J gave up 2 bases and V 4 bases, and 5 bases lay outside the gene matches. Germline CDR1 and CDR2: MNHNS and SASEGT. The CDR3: CASSGSGQTYEQYF. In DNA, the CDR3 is TGTGCCAGCAGTGGGTCGGGACAGACCTACGAGCAGTACTTC.

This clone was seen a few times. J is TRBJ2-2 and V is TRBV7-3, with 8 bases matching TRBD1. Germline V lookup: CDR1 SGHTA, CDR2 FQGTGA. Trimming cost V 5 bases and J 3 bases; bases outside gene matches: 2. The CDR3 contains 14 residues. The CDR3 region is CASSTQGDTGELFF. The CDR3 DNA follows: TGTGCCAGCAGCACACAGGGGGACACCGGGGAGCTGTTTTTT. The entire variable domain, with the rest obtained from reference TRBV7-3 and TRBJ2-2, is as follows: GAGVSQTPSNKVTEKGKYVELRCDPISGHTALYWYRQSLGQGPEFLIYFQGTGAADDSGLPNDRFFAVRPEGSVSTLKIQRTERGDSAVYLCASSTQGDTGELFFGEGSRLTVL.

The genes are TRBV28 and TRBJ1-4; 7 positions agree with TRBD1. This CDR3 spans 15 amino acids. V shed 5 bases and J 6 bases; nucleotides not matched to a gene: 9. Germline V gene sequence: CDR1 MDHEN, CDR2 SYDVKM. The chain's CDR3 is CASSLSGGGDEKLFF. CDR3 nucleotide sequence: TGTGCCAGCAGTCTTTCCGGAGGGGGCGATGAAAAACTGTTTTTT.

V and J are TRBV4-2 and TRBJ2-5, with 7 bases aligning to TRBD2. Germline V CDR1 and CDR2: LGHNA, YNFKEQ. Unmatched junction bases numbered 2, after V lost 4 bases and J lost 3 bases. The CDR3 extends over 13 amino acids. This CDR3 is CASSPGLEETQYF. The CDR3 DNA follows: TGTGCCAGCAGCCCAGGACTAGAAGAGACCCAGTACTTC.

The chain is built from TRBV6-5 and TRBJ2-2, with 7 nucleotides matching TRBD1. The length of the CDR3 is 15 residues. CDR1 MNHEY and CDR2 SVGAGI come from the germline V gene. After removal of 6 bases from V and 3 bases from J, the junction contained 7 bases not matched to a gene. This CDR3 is CASRGRGHDTGELFF. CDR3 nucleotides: TGTGCCAGCAGGGGAAGGGGGCACGACACCGGGGAGCTGTTTTTT.

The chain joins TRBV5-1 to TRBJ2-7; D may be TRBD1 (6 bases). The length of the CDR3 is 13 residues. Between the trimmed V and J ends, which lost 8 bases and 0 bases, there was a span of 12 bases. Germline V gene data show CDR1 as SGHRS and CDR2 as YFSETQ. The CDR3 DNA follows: TGCGCCAGTAAAGGACAGAGCTCCTACGAGCAGTACTTC. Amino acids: CASKGQSSYEQYF.

The CDR3 DNA reads TGTGCCAGCAGCCAGACAGGGGCCACCACAGATACGCAGTATTTT. Translation: CASSQTGATTDTQYF. The genes are TRBV7-9 and TRBJ2-3; TRBD1 aligns across 8 bases. V shed 5 bases and J 2 bases; nucleotides not matched to a gene: 6. Germline assignment: CDR1 SEHNR and CDR2 FQNEAQ (reference sequence). The CDR3 is 15 residues long.

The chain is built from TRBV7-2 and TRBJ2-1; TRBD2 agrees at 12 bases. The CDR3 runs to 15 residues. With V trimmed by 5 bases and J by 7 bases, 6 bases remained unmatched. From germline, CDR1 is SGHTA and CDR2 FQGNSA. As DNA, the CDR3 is TGTGCCAGCAGCCAGACTAGCGGGAGTGTTAATGAGCAGTTCTTC. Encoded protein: CASSQTSGSVNEQFF.

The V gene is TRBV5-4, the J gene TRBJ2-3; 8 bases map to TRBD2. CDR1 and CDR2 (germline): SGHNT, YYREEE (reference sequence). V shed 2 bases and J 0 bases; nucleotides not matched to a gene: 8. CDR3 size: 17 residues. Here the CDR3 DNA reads TGTGCCAGCAGCTTAGGCGGGGGGTCAACTAGCACAGATACGCAGTATTTT. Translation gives CASSLGGGSTSTDTQYF.

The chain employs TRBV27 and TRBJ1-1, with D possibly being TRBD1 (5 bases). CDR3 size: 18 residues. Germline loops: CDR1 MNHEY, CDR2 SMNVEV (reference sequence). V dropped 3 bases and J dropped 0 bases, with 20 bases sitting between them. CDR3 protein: CASSLTGGRKKVNTEAFF. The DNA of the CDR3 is TGTGCCAGCAGTTTGACCGGGGGACGGAAAAAAGTGAACACTGAAGCTTTCTTT.

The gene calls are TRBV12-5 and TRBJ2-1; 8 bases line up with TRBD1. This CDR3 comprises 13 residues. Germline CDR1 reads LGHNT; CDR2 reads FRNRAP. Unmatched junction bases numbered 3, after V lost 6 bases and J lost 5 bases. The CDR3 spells CASGGQGDNEQFF. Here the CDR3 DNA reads TGTGCTAGTGGCGGACAGGGTGACAATGAGCAGTTCTTC.

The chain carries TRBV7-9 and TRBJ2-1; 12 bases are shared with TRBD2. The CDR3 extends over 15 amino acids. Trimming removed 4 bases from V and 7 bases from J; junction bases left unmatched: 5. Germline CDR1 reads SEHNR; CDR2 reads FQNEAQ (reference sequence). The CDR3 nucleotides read TGTGCCAGCAGCTCGACTAGCGGGAGTAGAAATGAGCAGTTCTTC. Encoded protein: CASSSTSGSRNEQFF. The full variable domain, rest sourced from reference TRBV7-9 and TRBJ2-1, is DTGVSQNPRHKITKRGQNVTFRCDPISEHNRLYWYRQTLGQGPEFLTYFQNEAQLEKSRLLSDRFSAERPKGSFSTLEIQRTEQGDSAMYLCASSSTSGSRNEQFFGPGTRLTVL.

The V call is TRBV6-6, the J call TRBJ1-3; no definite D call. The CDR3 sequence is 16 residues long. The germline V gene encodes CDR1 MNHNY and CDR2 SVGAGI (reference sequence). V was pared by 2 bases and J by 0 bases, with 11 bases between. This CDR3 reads CASSYEGSHSGNTIYF. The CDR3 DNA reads TGTGCCAGCAGTTACGAGGGCAGCCACTCTGGAAACACCATATATTTT.

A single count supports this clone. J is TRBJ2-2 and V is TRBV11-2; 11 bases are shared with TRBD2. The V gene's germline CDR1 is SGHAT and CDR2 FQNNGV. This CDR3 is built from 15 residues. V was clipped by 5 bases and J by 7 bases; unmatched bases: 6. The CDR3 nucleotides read TGTGCCAGCAGCCAACTAGCGGGAGACGGCGGGGAGCTGTTTTTT. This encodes CASSQLAGDGGELFF.

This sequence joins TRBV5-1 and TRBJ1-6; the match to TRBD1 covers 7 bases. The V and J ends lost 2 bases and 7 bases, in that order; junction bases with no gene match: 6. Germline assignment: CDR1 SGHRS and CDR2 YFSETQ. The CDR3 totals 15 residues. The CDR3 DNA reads TGCGCCAGCAGCTTTGAGGGGGCCGCAAATTCACCCCTCCACTTT. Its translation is CASSFEGAANSPLHF. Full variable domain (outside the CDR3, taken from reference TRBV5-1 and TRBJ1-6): KAGVTQTPRYLIKTRGQQVTLSCSPISGHRSVSWYQQTPGQGLQFLFEYFSETQRNKGNFPGRFSGRQFSNSRSEMNVSTLELGDSALYLCASSFEGAANSPLHFGNGTRLTVT.

The CDR3 DNA follows: TGTGCCAGCAGCTTGGTTTCCGGCAATGAGCAGTTCTTC. Amino acid sequence: CASSLVSGNEQFF. The V and J genes are TRBV5-4 and TRBJ2-1; D is unresolved. V was trimmed by 0 bases and J by 6 bases, leaving 7 bases between them. The germline V gene encodes CDR1 SGHNT and CDR2 YYREEE (reference sequence). The CDR3 totals 13 residues.